These 13 T cell receptor beta chains were all obtained from the same sample, sequenced in a study of T cell repertoires in cytomegalovirus infection (dated by TCRdb to about 2019). The sample's treatment or condition label, in plain terms: in vitro stimulation with specific CMV peptide epitopes to enrich CMV-specific T cells. Data came from an Illumina HiSeq 1500. Starting from the raw public reads, TCRdb applied fastp trimming at Q25, assembled clones with MiXCR and retained in-frame beta chains. Entries that share a CDR3 protein sequence are merged under the most common genes and DNA. The sample table contains some 46,000 distinct CDR3 sequences; only one count was recorded for under 20% of them. The ten largest clones capture around half of the sample. The antigens for these receptors are not known. The sequenced sample was CD8+ T cells from cultured PBMCs, obtained from culture after CMV antigen stimulation. The receptors here all came from a human donor in good health (CMV status not recorded). Some clones in this sample may be carry-over from other donors' samples.

This clonotype was observed at least ten times. The chain couples TRBV24-1 to TRBJ1-5; TRBD1 matches 7 bases. Germline V gene lookup returns CDR1 KGHDR and CDR2 SFDVKD. V trimming: 9 bases; J trimming: 7 bases; junction bases outside the gene matches: 8. CDR3 length equals 13 residues. The CDR3 nucleotides read TGTGCCACCGGGAGAGGGGGCGGCCAGCCCCAGCATTTT. It is translated as CATGRGGGQPQHF.

The rearrangement uses TRBV20-1 and TRBJ2-1, with 9 bases lining up with TRBD2. Losses at the gene ends were 3 bases for V and 6 bases for J; bases not matched to a gene: 6. Germline V gene lookup returns CDR1 DFQATT and CDR2 SNEGSKA (reference sequence). This CDR3 comprises 14 residues. The CDR3 region is CSASVGGGGNEQFF. As DNA, the CDR3 is TGCAGTGCTAGTGTCGGCGGGGGGGGCAATGAGCAGTTCTTC.

This clonotype was observed at least ten times. The rearrangement uses TRBV7-6 and TRBJ2-7; D ambiguous. The CDR3 consists of 13 residues. V was shortened by 4 bases and J by 2 bases, with 9 bases between the two germline ends. In germline, CDR1 is SGHVS, CDR2 FNYEAQ. CDR3 residues: CASSSDATYEQYF. CDR3 in DNA: TGTGCCAGCAGCTCGGACGCGACCTACGAGCAGTACTTC.

The V call is TRBV30, the J call TRBJ2-3; 9 bases are shared with TRBD2. The CDR3 contains 16 residues. Germline CDR1 and CDR2: GTSNPN and SVGIG (reference sequence). With V trimmed by 4 bases and J by 2 bases, 10 bases remained unmatched. CDR3 bases: TGTGCCTGGACCCCAATAGCGGGAGTAGTCACAGATACGCAGTATTTT. Its protein is CAWTPIAGVVTDTQYF.

The V call is TRBV19, the J call TRBJ2-3; D gene uncertain. Per germline, CDR1 LNHDA and CDR2 SQIVND (reference sequence). CDR3 length equals 15 residues. V lost 10 bases and J 0 bases, leaving 17 bases between the germline ends. Here the CDR3 reads CATAKAVISTDTQYF. DNA for the CDR3: TGTGCCACCGCCAAGGCAGTGATCAGCACAGATACGCAGTATTTT.

There are a few counts of this clonotype. The J gene is TRBJ2-2, the V gene TRBV6-6, with D hard to call. CDR1 is MNHNY and CDR2 is SVGAGI in the germline V gene (reference sequence). The CDR3 has 13 residues. V was cut by 2 bases and J by 6 bases, with 7 bases left in between. CDR3 nucleotides: TGTGCCAGCAGTTACAGGGAAGCCGGGGAGCTGTTTTTT. This sequence encodes CASSYREAGELFF.

This clonotype was detected ten times or more. The chain joins TRBV6-5 to TRBJ1-5, with TRBD1 matching over 8 bases. The CDR3 spans 15 residues. Trimming cost V 4 bases and J 4 bases; bases outside gene matches: 6. Germline loops: CDR1 MNHEY, CDR2 SVGAGI. The CDR3 region is CASSSGQGYNQPQHF. In DNA form, the CDR3 reads TGTGCCAGCAGTTCTGGACAGGGTTATAATCAGCCCCAGCATTTT.

This clonotype came up a few times. The rearrangement uses TRBV7-8 and TRBJ2-6; D is perhaps TRBD2 (7 bases). V was clipped by 6 bases and J by 0 bases, with 21 bases between them. The CDR3 covers 19 residues. The germline V gene has CDR1 SGHVS and CDR2 FQNEAQ. The CDR3 DNA reads TGTGCCAGCAGTCTCGGTGGGGGGGCCCAGAGCTCTGGGGCCAACGTCCTGACTTTC. Translated: CASSLGGGAQSSGANVLTF. The full variable domain, in which reference TRBV7-8 and TRBJ2-6 provide the parts outside the CDR3, is GAGVSQSPRYKVAKRGQDVALRCDPISGHVSLFWYQQALGQGPEFLTYFQNEAQLDKSGLPSDRFFAERPEGSVSTLKIQRTQQEDSAVYLCASSLGGGAQSSGANVLTFGAGSRLTVL.

The chain recombines TRBV19 with TRBJ2-7; possibly TRBD1 for D (6 bases). V was trimmed by 6 bases and J by 0 bases, leaving 18 bases between them. CDR3 length: 16 residues. Germline CDR1 and CDR2: LNHDA and SQIVND (reference sequence). This CDR3 is CASRATGDAFSYEQYF. As DNA, the CDR3 is TGTGCCAGTAGGGCGACAGGAGACGCCTTCTCCTACGAGCAGTACTTC. Supplemented by reference TRBV19 and TRBJ2-7, the full variable domain reads DGGITQSPKYLFRKEGQNVTLSCEQNLNHDAMYWYRQDPGQGLRLIYYSQIVNDFQKGDIAEGYSVSREKKESFPLTVTSAQKNPTAFYLCASRATGDAFSYEQYFGPGTRLTVT.

Many counts were recorded for this clonotype. The chain employs TRBV24-1 and TRBJ2-7, with TRBD2 as a possible D gene (5 bases). V dropped 2 bases and J dropped 3 bases, with 16 bases sitting between them. The germline V gene encodes CDR1 KGHDR and CDR2 SFDVKD. The CDR3 length is 16 residues. The CDR3 DNA reads TGTGCCACCAGTGATTCGGTGGCCTCGGGAATCTACGAGCAGTACTTC. Amino acid sequence: CATSDSVASGIYEQYF.

In this sample, this clonotype turned up a few times. The chain employs TRBV6-6 and TRBJ2-1, with a possible D match to TRBD2 (5 bases). The germline CDR1 and CDR2 sequences are MNHNY and SVGAGI (reference sequence). Trimming took off 2 bases at V and 2 bases at J, with 10 bases between the two ends. The CDR3 length is 15 residues. This CDR3 reads CASSYAGLPYNEQFF. The CDR3 nucleotides are TGTGCCAGCAGTTACGCGGGTTTGCCCTACAATGAGCAGTTCTTC.

This clonotype was seen more than once but under ten times. The rearrangement links TRBV18 to TRBJ2-3, with 8 bases matching TRBD2. Germline assignment: CDR1 KGHSH and CDR2 LQKENI. The CDR3 is 14 amino acids. After removal of 6 bases from V and 3 bases from J, the junction contained 5 bases not matched to a gene. CDR3 amino acids: CASSLSGITDTQYF. CDR3 DNA sequence: TGTGCCAGCTCTCTTAGCGGGATAACAGATACGCAGTATTTT.

This chain connects TRBV18 to TRBJ1-1, with TRBD1 as a possible D gene (6 bases). V dropped 9 bases and J dropped 4 bases, with 12 bases sitting between them. The CDR3 contains 12 residues. Germline CDR1 is KGHSH and CDR2 is LQKENI. The DNA for the CDR3 is TGTGCCAGTTTTAAGGGGGGCACTGAAGCTTTCTTT. Translated, it gives CASFKGGTEAFF. Full variable domain (rest looked up from reference TRBV18 and TRBJ1-1): NAGVMQNPRHLVRRRGQEARLRCSPMKGHSHVYWYRQLPEEGLKFMVYLQKENIIDESGMPKERFSAEFPKEGPSILRIQQVVRGDSAAYFCASFKGGTEAFFGQGTRLTVV.